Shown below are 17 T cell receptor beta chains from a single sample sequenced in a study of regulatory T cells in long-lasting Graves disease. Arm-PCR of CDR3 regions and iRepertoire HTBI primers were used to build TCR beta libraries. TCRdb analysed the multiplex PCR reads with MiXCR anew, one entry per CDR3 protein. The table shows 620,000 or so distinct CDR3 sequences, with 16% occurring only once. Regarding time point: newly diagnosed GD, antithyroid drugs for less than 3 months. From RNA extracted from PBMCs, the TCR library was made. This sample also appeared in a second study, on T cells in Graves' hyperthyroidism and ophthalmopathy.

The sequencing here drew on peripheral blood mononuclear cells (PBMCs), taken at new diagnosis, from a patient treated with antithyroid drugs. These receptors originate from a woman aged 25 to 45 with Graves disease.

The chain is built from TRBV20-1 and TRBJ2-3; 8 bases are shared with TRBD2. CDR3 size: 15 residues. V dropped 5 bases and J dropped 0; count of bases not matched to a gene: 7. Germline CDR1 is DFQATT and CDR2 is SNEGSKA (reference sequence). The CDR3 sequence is CSAGLAGPSTDTQYF. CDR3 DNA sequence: TGCAGTGCTGGTTTAGCGGGACCGAGCACAGATACGCAGTATTTT.

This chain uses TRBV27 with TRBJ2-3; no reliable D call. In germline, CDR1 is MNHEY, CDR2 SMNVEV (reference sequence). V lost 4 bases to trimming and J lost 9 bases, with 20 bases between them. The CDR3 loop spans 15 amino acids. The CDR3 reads CASSSFTELVGTQYF. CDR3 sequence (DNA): TGTGCCAGCAGTTCCTTCACTGAGCTAGTCGGGACGCAGTATTTT.

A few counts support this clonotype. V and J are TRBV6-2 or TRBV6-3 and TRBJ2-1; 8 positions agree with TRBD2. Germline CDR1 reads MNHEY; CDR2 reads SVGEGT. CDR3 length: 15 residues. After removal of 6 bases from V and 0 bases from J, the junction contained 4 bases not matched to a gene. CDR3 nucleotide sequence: TGTGCCAGCAGCTCACTAGCGGCCTCCTACAATGAGCAGTTCTTC. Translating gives CASSSLAASYNEQFF.

CDR3 protein: CASSLLTGVEEKLFF. CDR3 nucleotides: TGTGCCAGCAGCTTGCTGACAGGAGTGGAAGAAAAACTGTTTTTT. The chain joins TRBV5-6 to TRBJ1-4, with D possibly being TRBD1 (6 bases). Germline values: CDR1 SGHDT, CDR2 YYEEEE. The CDR3 runs 15 residues. Trimming removed 1 base from V and 8 bases from J, with 15 bases in between. Full variable domain (outside the CDR3, taken from reference TRBV5-6 and TRBJ1-4): DAGVTQSPTHLIKTRGQQVTLRCSPKSGHDTVSWYQQALGQGPQFIFQYYEEEERQRGNFPDRFSGHQFPNYSSELNVNALLLGDSALYLCASSLLTGVEEKLFFGSGTQLSVL.

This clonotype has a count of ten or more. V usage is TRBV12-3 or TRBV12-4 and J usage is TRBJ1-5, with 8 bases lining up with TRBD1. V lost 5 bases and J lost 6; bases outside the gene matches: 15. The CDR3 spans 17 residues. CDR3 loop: CASSPQGDRSGRQPQHF. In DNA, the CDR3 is TGTGCCAGCAGTCCCCAAGGGGACAGGTCTGGGCGTCAGCCCCAGCATTTT.

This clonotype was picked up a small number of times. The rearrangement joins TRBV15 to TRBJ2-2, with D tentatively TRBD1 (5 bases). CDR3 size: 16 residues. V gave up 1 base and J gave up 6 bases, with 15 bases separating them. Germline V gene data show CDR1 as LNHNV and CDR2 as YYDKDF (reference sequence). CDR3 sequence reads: CATSRGQREYAGELFF. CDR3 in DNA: TGTGCCACCAGCAGAGGACAGCGAGAATATGCCGGGGAGCTGTTTTTT.

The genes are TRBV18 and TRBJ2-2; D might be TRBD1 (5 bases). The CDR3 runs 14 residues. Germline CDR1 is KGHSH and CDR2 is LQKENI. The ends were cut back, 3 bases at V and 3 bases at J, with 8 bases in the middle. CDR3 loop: CASSPQQDTGELFF. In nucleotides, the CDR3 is TGTGCCAGCTCACCTCAACAGGACACCGGGGAGCTGTTTTTT.

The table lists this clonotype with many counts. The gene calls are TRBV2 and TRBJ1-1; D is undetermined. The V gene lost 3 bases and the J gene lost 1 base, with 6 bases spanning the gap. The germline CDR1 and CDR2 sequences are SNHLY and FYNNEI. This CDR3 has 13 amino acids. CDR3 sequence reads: CASSEPGNTEAFF. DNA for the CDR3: TGTGCCAGCAGTGAGCCGGGGAACACTGAAGCTTTCTTT.

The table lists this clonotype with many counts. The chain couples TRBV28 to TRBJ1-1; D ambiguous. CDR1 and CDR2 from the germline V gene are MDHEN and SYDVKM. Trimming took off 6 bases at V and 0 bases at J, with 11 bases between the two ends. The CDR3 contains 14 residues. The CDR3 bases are TGTGCCAGCAGACTCGTAGCCCTGAACACTGAAGCTTTCTTT. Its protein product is CASRLVALNTEAFF.

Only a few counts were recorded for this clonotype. For the CDR3, the DNA is TGCAGTGCTAAAGACAGCCTTAATTCACCCCTCCACTTT. Its translation: CSAKDSLNSPLHF. The chain uses TRBV20-1 and TRBJ1-6, with TRBD1 as a possible D gene (5 bases). This CDR3 region has 13 residues. Trimming took off 4 bases at V and 6 bases at J, with 10 bases between the two ends. The germline V gene has CDR1 DFQATT and CDR2 SNEGSKA (reference sequence).

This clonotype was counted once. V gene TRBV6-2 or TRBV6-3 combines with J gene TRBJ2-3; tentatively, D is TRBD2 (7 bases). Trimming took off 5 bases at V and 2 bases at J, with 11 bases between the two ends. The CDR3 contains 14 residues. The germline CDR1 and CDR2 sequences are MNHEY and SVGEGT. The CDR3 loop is CASSQGGATDTQYF. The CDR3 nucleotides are TGTGCCAGCAGTCAAGGGGGGGCCACAGATACGCAGTATTTT.

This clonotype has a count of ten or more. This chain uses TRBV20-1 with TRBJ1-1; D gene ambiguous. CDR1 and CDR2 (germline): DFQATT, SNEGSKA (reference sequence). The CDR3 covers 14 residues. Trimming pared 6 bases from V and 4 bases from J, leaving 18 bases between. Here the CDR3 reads CSAVGPPRATEAFF. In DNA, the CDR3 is TGCAGTGCCGTCGGGCCCCCGAGAGCCACTGAAGCTTTCTTT.

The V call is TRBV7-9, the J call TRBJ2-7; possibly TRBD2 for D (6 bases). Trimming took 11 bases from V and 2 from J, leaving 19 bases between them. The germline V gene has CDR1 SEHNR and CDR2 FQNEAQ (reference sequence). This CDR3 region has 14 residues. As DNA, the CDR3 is TGTGCCTCTAGAGGCGGGGAGCTAACCTACGAGCAGTACTTC. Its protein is CASRGGELTYEQYF.

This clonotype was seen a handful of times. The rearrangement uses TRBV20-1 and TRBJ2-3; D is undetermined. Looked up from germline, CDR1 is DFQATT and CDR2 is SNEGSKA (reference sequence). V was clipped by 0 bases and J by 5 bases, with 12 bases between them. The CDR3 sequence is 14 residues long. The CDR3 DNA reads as TGCAGTGCTAGAGAGGTGGGAAACAAAGATACGCAGTATTTT. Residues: CSAREVGNKDTQYF.

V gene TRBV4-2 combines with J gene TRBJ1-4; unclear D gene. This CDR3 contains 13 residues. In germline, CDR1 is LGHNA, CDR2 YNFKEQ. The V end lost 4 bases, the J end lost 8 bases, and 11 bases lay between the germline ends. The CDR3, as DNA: TGTGCCAGCAGCCTCACTTCCCGGGAAAAACTGTTTTTT. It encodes CASSLTSREKLFF.

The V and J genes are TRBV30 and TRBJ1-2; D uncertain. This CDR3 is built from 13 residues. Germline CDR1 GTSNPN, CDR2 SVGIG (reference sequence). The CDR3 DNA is TGTGCGACGACAATGACCGTAAACTATGGCTACACCTTC. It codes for CATTMTVNYGYTF. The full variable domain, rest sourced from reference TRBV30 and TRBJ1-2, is SQTIHQWPATLVQPVGSPLSLECTVEGTSNPNLYWYRQAAGRGLQLLFYSVGIGQISSEVPQNLSASRPQDRQFILSSKKLLLSDSGFYLCATTMTVNYGYTFGSGTRLTVV.

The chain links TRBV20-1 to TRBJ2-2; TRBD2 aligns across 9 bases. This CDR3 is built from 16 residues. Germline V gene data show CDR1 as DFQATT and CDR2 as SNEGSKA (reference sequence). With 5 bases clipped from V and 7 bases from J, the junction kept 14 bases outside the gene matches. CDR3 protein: CSAHGQAGGVDGELFF. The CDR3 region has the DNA TGCAGTGCTCACGGGCAAGCGGGAGGAGTGGACGGGGAGCTGTTTTTT.